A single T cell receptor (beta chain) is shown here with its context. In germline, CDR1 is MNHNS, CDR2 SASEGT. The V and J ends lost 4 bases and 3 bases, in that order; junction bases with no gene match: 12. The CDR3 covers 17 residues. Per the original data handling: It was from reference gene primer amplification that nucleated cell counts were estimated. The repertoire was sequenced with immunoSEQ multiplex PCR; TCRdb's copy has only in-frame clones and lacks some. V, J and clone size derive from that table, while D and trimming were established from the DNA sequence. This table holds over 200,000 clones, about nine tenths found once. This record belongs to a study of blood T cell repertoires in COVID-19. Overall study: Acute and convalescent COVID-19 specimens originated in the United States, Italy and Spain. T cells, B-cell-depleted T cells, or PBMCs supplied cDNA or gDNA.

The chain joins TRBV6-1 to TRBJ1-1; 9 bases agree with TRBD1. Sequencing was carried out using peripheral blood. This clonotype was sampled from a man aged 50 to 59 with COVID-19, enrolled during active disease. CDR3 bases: TGTGCCAGCAGTGCCGGGACAGGGCATCGTCGAGACACTGAAGCTTTCTTT. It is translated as CASSAGTGHRRDTEAFF.